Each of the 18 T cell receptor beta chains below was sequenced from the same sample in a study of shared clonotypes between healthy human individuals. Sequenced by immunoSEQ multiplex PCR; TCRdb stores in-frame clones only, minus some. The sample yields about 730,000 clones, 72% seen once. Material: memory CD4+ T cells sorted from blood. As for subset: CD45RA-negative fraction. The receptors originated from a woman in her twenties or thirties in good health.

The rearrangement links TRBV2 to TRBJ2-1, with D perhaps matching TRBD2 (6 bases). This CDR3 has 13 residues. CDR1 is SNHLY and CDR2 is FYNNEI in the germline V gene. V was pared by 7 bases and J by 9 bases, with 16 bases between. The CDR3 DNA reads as TGTGCCAGCATTCGGGGGTCTTACGGTGAGCAGTTCTTC. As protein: CASIRGSYGEQFF. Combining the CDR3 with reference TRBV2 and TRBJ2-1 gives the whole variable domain EPEVTQTPSHQVTQMGQEVILRCVPISNHLYFYWYRQILGQKVEFLVSFYNNEISEKSEIFDDQFSVERPDGSNFTLKIRSTKLEDSAMYFCASIRGSYGEQFFGPGTRLTVL.

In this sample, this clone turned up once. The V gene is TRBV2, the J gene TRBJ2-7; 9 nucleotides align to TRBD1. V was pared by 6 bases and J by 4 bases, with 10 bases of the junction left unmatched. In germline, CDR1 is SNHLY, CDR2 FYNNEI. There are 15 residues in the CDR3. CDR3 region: CASRTPGTGKYEQYF. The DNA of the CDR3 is TGTGCCAGCAGGACTCCCGGGACAGGGAAATACGAGCAGTACTTC.

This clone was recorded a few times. The CDR3 DNA is TGTGCCAGCAGCTTAGGGAGCAGGGCCTACAATGAGCAGTTCTTC. It encodes CASSLGSRAYNEQFF. The genes are TRBV11-2 and TRBJ2-1; perhaps TRBD1 as D (5 bases). Trimming took 1 base from V and 2 from J, leaving 9 bases between them. The CDR3 is 15 amino acids. Germline CDR1 and CDR2: SGHAT and FQNNGV.

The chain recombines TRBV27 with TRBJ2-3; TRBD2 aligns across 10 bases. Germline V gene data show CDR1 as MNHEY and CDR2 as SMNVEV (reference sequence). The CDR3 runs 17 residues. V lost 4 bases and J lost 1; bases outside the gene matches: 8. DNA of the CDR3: TGTGCCAGCAGTTCTTACGCTAGCGGGAGCGGCACAGATACGCAGTATTTT. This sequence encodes CASSSYASGSGTDTQYF.

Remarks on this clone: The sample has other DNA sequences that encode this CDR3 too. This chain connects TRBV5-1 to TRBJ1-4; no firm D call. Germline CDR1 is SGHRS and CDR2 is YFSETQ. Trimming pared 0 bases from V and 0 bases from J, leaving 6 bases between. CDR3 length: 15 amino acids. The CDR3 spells CASSLGGATNEKLFF. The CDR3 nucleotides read TGCGCCAGCAGCTTGGGCGGAGCAACTAATGAAAAACTGTTTTTT.

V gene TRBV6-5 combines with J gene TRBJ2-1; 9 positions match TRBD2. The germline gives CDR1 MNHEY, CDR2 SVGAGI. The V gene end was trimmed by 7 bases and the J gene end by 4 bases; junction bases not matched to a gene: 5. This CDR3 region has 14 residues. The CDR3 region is CASMASGTYNEQFF. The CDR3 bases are TGTGCCAGCATGGCTAGCGGGACGTACAATGAGCAGTTCTTC.

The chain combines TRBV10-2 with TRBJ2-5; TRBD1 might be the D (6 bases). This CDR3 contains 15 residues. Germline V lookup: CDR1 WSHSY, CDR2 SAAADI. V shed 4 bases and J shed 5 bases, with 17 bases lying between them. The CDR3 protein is CASSGFTGQRETQYF. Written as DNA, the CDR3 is TGCGCCAGCAGTGGTTTTACAGGGCAGCGGGAGACCCAGTACTTC.

The CDR3, as DNA: TGTGCCAGCATGGGCGTACAAAGTCGGGCCAACGTCCTGACTTTC. It specifies CASMGVQSRANVLTF. The rearrangement links TRBV5-7 to TRBJ2-6; D is ambiguous. TRBV5-7 is labeled an ORF, and its function is uncertain. The CDR3 length is 15 residues. With 6 bases removed from V and 5 bases from J, the gap between germline ends came to 15 bases.

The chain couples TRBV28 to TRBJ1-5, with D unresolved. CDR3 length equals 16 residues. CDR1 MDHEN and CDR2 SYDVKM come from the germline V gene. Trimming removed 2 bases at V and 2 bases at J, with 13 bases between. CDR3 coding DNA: TGTGCCAGCAGTTTAAGCGGCAGATGGGGCAATCAGCCCCAGCATTTT. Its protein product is CASSLSGRWGNQPQHF.

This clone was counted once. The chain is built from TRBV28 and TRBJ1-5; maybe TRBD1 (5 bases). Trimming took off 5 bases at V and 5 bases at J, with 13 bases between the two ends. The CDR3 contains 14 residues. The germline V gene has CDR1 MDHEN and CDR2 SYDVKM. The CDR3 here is CASSEHTGDQPQHF. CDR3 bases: TGTGCCAGCAGTGAACACACAGGCGATCAGCCCCAGCATTTT.

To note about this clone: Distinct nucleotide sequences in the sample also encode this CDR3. The CDR3 nucleotides read TGTGCCAGCAGTACCGGACAGGGGGATCAGCCCCAGCATTTT. Its protein is CASSTGQGDQPQHF. The chain couples TRBV28 to TRBJ1-5; 10 bases agree with TRBD1. The V segment lost 5 bases and the J segment 5 bases; nucleotides outside the gene matches: 3. CDR3 length: 14 amino acids. CDR1 is MDHEN and CDR2 is SYDVKM in the germline V gene.

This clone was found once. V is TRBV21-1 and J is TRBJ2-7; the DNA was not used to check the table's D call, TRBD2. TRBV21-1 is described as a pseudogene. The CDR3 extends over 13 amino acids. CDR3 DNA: TGTGCCAGCAGCCCCGGAGGGGTTTACGAGCAGTACTTC. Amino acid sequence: CASSPGGVYEQYF.

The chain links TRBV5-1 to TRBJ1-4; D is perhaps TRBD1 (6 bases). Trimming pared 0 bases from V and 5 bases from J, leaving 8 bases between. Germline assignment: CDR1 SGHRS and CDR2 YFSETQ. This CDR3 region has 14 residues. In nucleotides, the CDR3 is TGCGCCAGCAGCTTGGTAGGGGGGAATGAAAAACTGTTTTTT. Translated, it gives CASSLVGGNEKLFF.

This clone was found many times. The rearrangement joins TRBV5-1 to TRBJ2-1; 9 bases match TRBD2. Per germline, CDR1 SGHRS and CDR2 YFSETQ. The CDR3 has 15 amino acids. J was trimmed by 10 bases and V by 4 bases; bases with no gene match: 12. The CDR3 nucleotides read TGCGCCAGCAGCCGGACTAGCGCGACCGATGGGGAGCAGTTCTTC. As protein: CASSRTSATDGEQFF.

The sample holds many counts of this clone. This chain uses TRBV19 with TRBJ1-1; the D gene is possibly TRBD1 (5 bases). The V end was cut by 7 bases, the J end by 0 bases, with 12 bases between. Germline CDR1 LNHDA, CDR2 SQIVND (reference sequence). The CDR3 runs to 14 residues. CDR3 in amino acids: CASIETEMNTEAFF. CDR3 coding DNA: TGTGCCAGTATAGAGACAGAGATGAACACTGAAGCTTTCTTT.

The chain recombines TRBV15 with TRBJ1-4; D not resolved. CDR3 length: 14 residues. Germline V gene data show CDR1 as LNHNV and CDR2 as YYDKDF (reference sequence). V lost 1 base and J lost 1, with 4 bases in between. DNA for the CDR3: TGTGCCACCAGCAGAGGAGGAACTAATGAAAAACTGTTTTTT. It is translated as CATSRGGTNEKLFF.

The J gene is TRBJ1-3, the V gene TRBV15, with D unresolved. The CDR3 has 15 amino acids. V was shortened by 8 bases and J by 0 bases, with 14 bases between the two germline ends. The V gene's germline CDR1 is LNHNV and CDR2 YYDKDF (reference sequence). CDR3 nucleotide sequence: TGTGCCACCTCCGGGCCGACTTACTCTGGAAACACCATATATTTT. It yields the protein CATSGPTYSGNTIYF.

For the CDR3, the DNA is TGTGCCAGCAGCATGGCCGGGACAGGGCGGAGGAGCTACACCTTC. It specifies CASSMAGTGRRSYTF. The chain uses TRBV28 and TRBJ1-2; TRBD1 matches 9 bases. The junction had 14 bases not matched to a gene; V was cut back by 6 bases and J by 9 bases. The CDR3 is made up of 15 amino acids. Germline V gene sequence: CDR1 MDHEN, CDR2 SYDVKM.